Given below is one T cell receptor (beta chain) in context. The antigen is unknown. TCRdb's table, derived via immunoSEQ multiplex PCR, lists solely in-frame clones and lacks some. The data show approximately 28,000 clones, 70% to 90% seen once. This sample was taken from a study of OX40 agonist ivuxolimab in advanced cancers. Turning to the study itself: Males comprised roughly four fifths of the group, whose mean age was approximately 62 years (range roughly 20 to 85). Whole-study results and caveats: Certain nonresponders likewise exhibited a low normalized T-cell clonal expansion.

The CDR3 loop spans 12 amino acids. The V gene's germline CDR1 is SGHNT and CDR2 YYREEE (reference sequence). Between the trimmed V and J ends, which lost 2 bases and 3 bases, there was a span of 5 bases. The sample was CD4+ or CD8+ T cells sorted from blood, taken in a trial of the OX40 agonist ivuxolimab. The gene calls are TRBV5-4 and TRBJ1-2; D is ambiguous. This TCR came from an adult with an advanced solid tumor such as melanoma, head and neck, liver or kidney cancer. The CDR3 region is CASSLDYYGYTF. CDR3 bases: TGTGCCAGCAGCTTAGACTACTATGGCTACACCTTC.